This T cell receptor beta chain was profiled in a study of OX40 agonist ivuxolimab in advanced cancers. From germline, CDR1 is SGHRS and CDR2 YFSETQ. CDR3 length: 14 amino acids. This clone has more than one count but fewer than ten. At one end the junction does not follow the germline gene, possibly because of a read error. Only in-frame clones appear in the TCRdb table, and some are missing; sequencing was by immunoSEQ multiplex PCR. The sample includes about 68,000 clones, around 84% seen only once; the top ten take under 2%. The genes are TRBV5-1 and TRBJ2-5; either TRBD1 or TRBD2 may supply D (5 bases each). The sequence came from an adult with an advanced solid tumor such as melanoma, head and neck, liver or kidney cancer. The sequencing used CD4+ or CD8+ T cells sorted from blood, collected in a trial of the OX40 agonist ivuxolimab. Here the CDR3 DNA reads TGCGCCAGCACCTTGGGGACGAACCAAGAGACCCAGTACTTC. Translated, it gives CASTLGTNQETQYF.